The 13 T cell receptor beta chains reported below all come from one sample, sequenced in a study of cytomegalovirus exposure and HLA in healthy donors. Primers included in the PCR were 60 Vbeta and 13 Jbeta primers. Only in-frame clones appear in the TCRdb table, and some are missing; sequencing was by immunoSEQ multiplex PCR. The sample yields about 170,000 clones, about 85% seen once. The sample was PBMCs. The receptors originated from a boy between 2 and 10 years old in good health and CMV-seronegative.

The chain links TRBV7-9 to TRBJ1-1; D is undetermined. V was cut by 8 bases and J by 4 bases, with 17 bases left in between. This CDR3 is built from 14 residues. Germline CDR1 and CDR2: SEHNR and FQNEAQ (reference sequence). The CDR3 region is CASLDLFGSTEAFF. DNA for the CDR3: TGTGCCAGCTTGGACTTATTTGGTTCCACTGAAGCTTTCTTT.

The V and J genes are TRBV5-6 and TRBJ1-1, with D maybe TRBD1 (5 bases). V lost 6 bases, J lost 0 bases, and 15 bases lay in between. Germline CDR1 SGHDT, CDR2 YYEEEE. The CDR3 has 15 amino acids. CDR3 residues: CASTSSGGVNTEAFF. The CDR3 nucleotides are TGTGCCAGCACCTCCTCGGGGGGGGTGAACACTGAAGCTTTCTTT.

The genes are TRBV6-5 and TRBJ1-2; perhaps TRBD1 as D (5 bases). Germline lookup yields CDR1 MNHEY and CDR2 SVGAGI. Trimming removed 5 bases at V and 4 bases at J, with 14 bases between. The CDR3 length is 14 residues. DNA for the CDR3: TGTGCCAGCAGTCCGACAGAGCTCCCCTATGGCTACACCTTC. Translating it yields CASSPTELPYGYTF.

This clone appeared a few times. The chain recombines TRBV19 with TRBJ1-4; a possible D gene is TRBD1 (5 bases). V was cut by 3 bases and J by 6 bases, with 23 bases left in between. Germline assignment: CDR1 LNHDA and CDR2 SQIVND (reference sequence). This CDR3 is built from 18 residues. The DNA for the CDR3 is TGTGCCAGTAGTATCCTCTACTTTCGGGCAGGGAAGGATGAAAAACTGTTTTTT. Protein sequence: CASSILYFRAGKDEKLFF.

V gene TRBV30 combines with J gene TRBJ2-7; D is ambiguous. This CDR3 spans 15 amino acids. The V gene's germline CDR1 is GTSNPN and CDR2 SVGIG (reference sequence). Trimming shortened V by 2 bases and J by 4 bases, and 18 bases separated the two germline ends. The CDR3 DNA follows: TGTGCCTGGAGTCCCTACCCCTGGCGGATGTACGAGCAGTACGTC. Translation gives CAWSPYPWRMYEQYV.

The chain combines TRBV6-6 with TRBJ1-5; D is unresolved. CDR3 length equals 13 residues. Between the trimmed V and J ends, which lost 4 bases and 7 bases, there was a span of 11 bases. The germline V gene has CDR1 MNHNY and CDR2 SVGAGI (reference sequence). The CDR3: CASSLGRPQPQHF. In DNA, the CDR3 is TGTGCCAGCAGTTTGGGGAGGCCACAGCCCCAGCATTTT.

The J gene is TRBJ2-5, the V gene TRBV4-2, with 9 bases aligning to TRBD2. Per the germline V gene, CDR1 is LGHNA and CDR2 is YNFKEQ. After removal of 0 bases from V and 5 bases from J, the junction contained 7 bases not matched to a gene. This CDR3 contains 16 residues. The CDR3 DNA sequence: TGTGCCAGCAGCCAAGATGCGGGAGGGCCTTCGGAGACCCAGTACTTC. Its translation is CASSQDAGGPSETQYF.

The rearrangement joins TRBV6-6 to TRBJ2-5; 11 nucleotides align to TRBD2. Looked up from germline, CDR1 is MNHNY and CDR2 is SVGAGI (reference sequence). V gave up 0 bases and J gave up 5 bases; unmatched junction bases: 2. CDR3 length: 15 amino acids. This CDR3 reads CASSYSTSGVETQYF. CDR3 bases: TGTGCCAGCAGTTACTCGACTAGCGGGGTGGAGACCCAGTACTTC.

Only one count was recorded for this clone. The chain employs TRBV5-4 and TRBJ2-7; the match to TRBD1 covers 8 bases. This CDR3 is 14 amino acids long. CDR1 SGHNT and CDR2 YYREEE come from the germline V gene (reference sequence). V shed 5 bases, J shed 6 bases, and the junction held 10 bases outside the gene matches. Here the CDR3 reads CASRPGGLTSEQYF. The DNA of the CDR3 is TGTGCCAGCAGGCCAGGGGGCCTTACTAGCGAGCAGTACTTC. The variable domain in full, with the rest retrieved from reference TRBV5-4 and TRBJ2-7, is ETGVTQSPTHLIKTRGQQVTLRCSSQSGHNTVSWYQQALGQGPQFIFQYYREEENGRGNFPPRFSGLQFPNYSSELNVNALELDDSALYLCASRPGGLTSEQYFGPGTRLTVT.

The gene calls are TRBV28 and TRBJ2-1, with TRBD1 as a possible D gene (5 bases). Germline CDR1 and CDR2: MDHEN and SYDVKM. The CDR3 spans 14 residues. V gave up 2 bases and J gave up 0 bases, with 5 bases separating them. The chain's CDR3 is CASSLQGSYNEQFF. CDR3 bases: TGTGCCAGCAGTTTACAGGGCTCCTACAATGAGCAGTTCTTC.

This clone was observed a few times. V and J are TRBV7-8 and TRBJ2-3; 11 bases match TRBD2. V was pared by 4 bases and J by 2 bases, with 8 bases of the junction left unmatched. CDR3 length: 17 residues. The germline V gene has CDR1 SGHVS and CDR2 FQNEAQ. CDR3 DNA sequence: TGTGCCAGCAGCTCATCGACTAGCGGGACACTCACAGATACGCAGTATTTT. This sequence encodes CASSSSTSGTLTDTQYF.

The chain combines TRBV19 with TRBJ1-2, with 7 bases lining up with TRBD1. Germline trimming cut 0 bases from V and 4 bases from J; bases unmatched to any gene: 8. CDR1 is LNHDA, CDR2 SQIVND, per germline (reference sequence). The length of the CDR3 is 16 residues. CDR3 coding DNA: TGTGCCAGTAGTATAGATTTGGAACAGGGGATCTATGGCTACACCTTC. Its protein is CASSIDLEQGIYGYTF.

V is TRBV11-1 and J is TRBJ1-2; D not certain. Trimming left V 4 bases short and J 0 bases short, with 6 bases between. CDR3 length: 13 amino acids. Germline V gene lookup returns CDR1 SGHAT and CDR2 FQDESV (reference sequence). The CDR3 protein is CASSSRSNYGYTF. The CDR3 nucleotides read TGTGCCAGCAGCTCGAGATCTAACTATGGCTACACCTTC.